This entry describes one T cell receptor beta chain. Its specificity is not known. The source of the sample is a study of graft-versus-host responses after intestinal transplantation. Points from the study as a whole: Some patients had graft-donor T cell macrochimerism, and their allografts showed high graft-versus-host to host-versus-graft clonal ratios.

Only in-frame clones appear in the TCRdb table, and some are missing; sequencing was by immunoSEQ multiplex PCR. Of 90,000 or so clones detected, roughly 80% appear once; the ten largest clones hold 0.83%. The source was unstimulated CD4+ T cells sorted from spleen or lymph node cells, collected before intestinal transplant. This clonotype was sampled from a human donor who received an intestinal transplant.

CDR3 residues: CASSQGQSQPQHF. Written as DNA, the CDR3 is TGTGCCAGCAGCCAAGGGCAGTCTCAGCCCCAGCATTTT. The chain recombines TRBV4-2 with TRBJ1-5; D gene uncertain. Trimming cost V 1 base and J 6 bases, with 7 bases left between them. From germline, CDR1 is LGHNA and CDR2 YNFKEQ. The CDR3 runs to 13 residues.